These 3 T cell receptor beta chains originate from one sample sequenced in a study of blood T cell repertoires in COVID-19. Sequencing was performed with immunoSEQ multiplex PCR; in TCRdb, only in-frame clones are kept and a portion is missing. The sample consists of around 250,000 clones, around 82% of them appearing once. The sample was PBMCs or T cells enriched from blood (not recorded which). All receptors derive from a man aged 50 to 59 who had recovered from COVID-19.

This chain joins TRBV5-1 and TRBJ2-7; the match to TRBD1 covers 8 bases. Germline values: CDR1 SGHRS, CDR2 YFSETQ. This CDR3 is built from 14 residues. Trimming took 4 bases from V and 5 from J; bases not matched to a gene: 8. This CDR3 is CASSNGQGADEQYF. Here the CDR3 DNA reads TGCGCCAGCAGCAACGGCCAGGGGGCTGACGAGCAGTACTTC.

The V call is TRBV4-1, the J call TRBJ1-3, with D hard to call. CDR3 length: 14 residues. CDR1 MGHRA and CDR2 YSYEKL come from the germline V gene. The germline V and J ends were trimmed by 0 bases and 8 bases, with 11 bases remaining between them. CDR3 nucleotide sequence: TGCGCCAGCAGCCAAGATCGATGGGAGGACACCATATATTTT. Residues: CASSQDRWEDTIYF.

The chain carries TRBV28 and TRBJ2-5; D call uncertain. Germline V lookup: CDR1 MDHEN, CDR2 SYDVKM. The CDR3 is 12 residues long. Trimming took off 8 bases at V and 7 bases at J, with 14 bases between the two ends. The CDR3: CASLSARRTQYF. The DNA for the CDR3 is TGTGCCAGCCTATCTGCTAGGCGGACCCAGTACTTC.